This T cell receptor (beta chain) was observed in a study of post-analysis software for immune sequencing data. On this clonotype: What it recognizes is unknown.

Study-wide findings and caveats: Patients used several TRBV segments, including TRBV5-6, TRBV5-1 and TRBV20-1, more often than controls.

CDR1 LNHDA and CDR2 SQIVND come from the germline V gene (reference sequence). V lost 4 bases to trimming and J lost 1 base, with 14 bases between them. There are 16 residues in the CDR3. Unique molecular identifiers were built into the TCR beta cDNA libraries. In TCRdb, the PCR reads were re-called with MiXCR into one record per CDR3 protein. This table has roughly 700,000 distinct CDR3 sequences, just under 30% appearing once. The chain employs TRBV19 and TRBJ1-5; TRBD1 is a possible D gene (5 bases). Sequenced material: blood. The receptor's source is a girl aged 5-17 years with multiple sclerosis. CDR3 sequence: CASSSLSWDSNQPQHF. The DNA for the CDR3 is TGTGCCAGTAGTAGCTTGAGCTGGGACAGCAATCAGCCCCAGCATTTT.